The rows below give T cell receptor beta chains drawn from one sample of a study of response to subunit inactivated influenza vaccine. Using its own MiXCR run on the RT-PCR reads, TCRdb lists one record per CDR3 protein. The sample includes fewer than 700,000 distinct CDR3 sequences, 10% to 15% of them seen just once. The sample was PBMCs from blood, taken about 6 weeks after vaccination. The receptors were gathered from a man in his fifties who received an inactivated influenza vaccine. The conserved cysteine and the conserved F or W are not part of the CDR3 here. Fields, in order: V gene, clone size, CDR3 length, CDR3 protein. Expanded clones are given a class, and other clones once, few, many or no size at all.

TRBV4-3	.	13	ASSHADRRNTEAF
TRBV9	.	13	ASSVGNRPRDEQY
TRBV5-1	.	12	ASSADSTSYEQY
TRBV28	.	13	ASSLGAWGDNEQF
TRBV28	.	13	ASSYDRGEYYGYT
TRBV19	.	11	ASSPDYNYEQY
TRBV7-2	few	13	ASSLYTASNQPQH
TRBV25-1	few	9	ASGQGTEQF
TRBV11-2	few	14	ASSLDLGVSPDTQY
TRBV11-2	.	16	ASSLTTGTGAINEKLF
TRBV4-3	few	13	ASSQVRSSRNEQF
TRBV27	few	16	ASSLSPRGRPLQETQY
TRBV7-8	few	14	ASSPNGVRGLYEQY
TRBV24-1	.	15	ATSGTLGRGLKETQY
TRBV12-3/TRBV12-4	many	12	ARDQGSSGNTIY
TRBV3-1	.	14	ASSQGSWGGSYEQY
TRBV28	many	14	ASTKGDRGLNYEQY
TRBV5-5	few	13	ASSLIQGRRDTQY
TRBV7-2	many	12	ASSLIAGSYEQY
TRBV12-3/TRBV12-4	many	13	ASSRPMLAKNIQY
TRBV5-8	few	12	ASSLEGGFYEQY
TRBV9	many	14	ASSVGGSGSPYEQY
TRBV9	few	14	ASSAFSGLSYNEQF
TRBV7-9	.	13	ASSLPFTSNTEAF
TRBV5-1	many	13	ASNQGTALLSEAF
TRBV12-3/TRBV12-4	.	12	ASTEVGLGEKLF
TRBV29-1	few	12	SVAKGGAGNEQY
TRBV6-1	few	14	ASSLQGTRGANVLT
TRBV9	many	11	ASSLTEYNEQF
TRBV7-8	.	12	ASRPGGGGTEAF
TRBV28	.	12	ASTPLGYYNEQF
TRBV5-5	.	15	ASSFSIRLADQETQY
TRBV7-2	many	12	ASSLRQGTDTQY
TRBV10-3	.	14	AIGGSRGHNTGELF
TRBV5-1	.	14	ASSLAAASGGDTQY
TRBV5-6	.	11	ASIQTGQNEQF
TRBV24-1	few	14	ATSDPRGRSTDTQY
TRBV11-2	few	15	ASSLEGGGDWYNEQF
TRBV7-2	few	15	ASSLVGTQGGYNEQF
TRBV12-3/TRBV12-4	many	12	ASSFAGGADTQY
TRBV9	.	12	ASSPGGESYEQY
TRBV12-3/TRBV12-4	.	12	ASSPGQAANEQF
TRBV15	few	13	ATSRDLQSTDTQY
TRBV6-1	few	11	ASSRALAETQY
TRBV29-1	many	9	SAQAGLEQY
TRBV6-2/TRBV6-3	.	13	ASSYETSGRSEQY
TRBV20-1	.	11	SASDTNNQPQH
TRBV6-5	many	11	ASSYGLGTEAF
TRBV7-2	few	15	ASSGKDRTGFINIQY
TRBV10-3	.	12	AISEMGRSYEQY
TRBV29-1	many	10	SVEWPANVLT
TRBV7-2	.	11	ASSLEKETRSL
TRBV24-1	many	14	ATSDPPGFGAGELF
TRBV5-4	few	13	ASSPRSSGANVLT
TRBV20-1	few	12	SASPGTGTDTQY
TRBV5-1	few	13	ASTPTPLSDYGYT
TRBV7-9	.	13	ASSIRTDPRDTQY
TRBV2	.	13	ASSDVGGATDTQY
TRBV7-9	many	14	ASSSRTSGPYNEQF
TRBV7-9	.	9	ARGSYNEQF